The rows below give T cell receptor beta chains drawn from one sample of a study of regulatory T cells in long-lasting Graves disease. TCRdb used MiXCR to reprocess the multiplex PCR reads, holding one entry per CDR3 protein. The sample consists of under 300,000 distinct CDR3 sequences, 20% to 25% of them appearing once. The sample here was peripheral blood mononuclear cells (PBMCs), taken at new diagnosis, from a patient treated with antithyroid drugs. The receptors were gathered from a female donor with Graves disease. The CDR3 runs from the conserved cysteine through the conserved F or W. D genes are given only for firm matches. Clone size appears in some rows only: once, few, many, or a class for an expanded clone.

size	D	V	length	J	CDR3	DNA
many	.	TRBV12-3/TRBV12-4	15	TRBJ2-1	CASSVRWGSYNEQFF	TGTGCCAGCAGTGTAAGATGGGGGTCCTACAATGAGCAGTTCTTC
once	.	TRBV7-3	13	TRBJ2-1	CASSSRPGTEQFF	TGTGCCAGCAGCTCCCGCCCCGGGACTGAGCAGTTCTTC
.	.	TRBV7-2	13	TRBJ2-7	CASSFRTSNEQYF	TGTGCCAGCAGCTTTCGGACCAGCAACGAGCAGTACTTC
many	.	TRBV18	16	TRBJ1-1	CASSSMGTTKNTEAFF	TGTGCCAGCTCATCGATGGGGACGACCAAGAACACTGAAGCTTTCTTT
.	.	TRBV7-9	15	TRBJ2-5	CASSPVLGSGETQYF	TGTGCCAGCAGCCCAGTCTTAGGGAGCGGAGAGACCCAGTACTTC
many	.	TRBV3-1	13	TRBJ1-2	CASSHGRARGYTF	TGTGCCAGCAGCCACGGAAGGGCTCGTGGCTACACCTTC
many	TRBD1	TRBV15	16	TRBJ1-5	CATSSFRTGGDQPQHF	TGTGCCACCAGCAGCTTCAGGACAGGGGGCGATCAGCCCCAGCATTTT
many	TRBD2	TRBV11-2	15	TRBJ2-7	CASSQLGGRVNEQYF	TGTGCCAGCAGCCAGCTCGGCGGGAGGGTAAACGAGCAGTACTTC
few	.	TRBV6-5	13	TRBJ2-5	CASSYYQAETQYF	TGTGCCAGCAGTTACTATCAGGCAGAGACCCAGTACTTC
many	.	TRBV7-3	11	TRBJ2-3	CASSDGFTQYF	TGTGCCAGCAGCGACGGGTTTACGCAGTATTTT
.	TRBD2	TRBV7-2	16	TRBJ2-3	CASSRRGTSVTDTQYF	TGTGCCAGCAGCCGACGGGGGACTAGCGTCACAGATACGCAGTATTTT
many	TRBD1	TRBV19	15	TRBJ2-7	CASSIADRGSYEQYF	TGTGCCAGTAGTATAGCGGACAGGGGATCCTACGAGCAGTACTTC
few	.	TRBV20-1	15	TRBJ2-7	CSARDIYREPYEQYF	TGCAGTGCTAGAGATATATACAGGGAACCCTACGAGCAGTACTTC
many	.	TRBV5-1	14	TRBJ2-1	CASSLERSYNEQFF	TGCGCCAGCAGCTTGGAGAGATCCTACAATGAGCAGTTCTTC
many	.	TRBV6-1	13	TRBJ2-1	CASSGQGDNEQFF	TGTGCCAGCAGCGGTCAGGGCGACAATGAGCAGTTCTTC
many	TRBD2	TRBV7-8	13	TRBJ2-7	CASGEGLAGKQYF	TGTGCCAGCGGGGAGGGACTAGCGGGAAAGCAGTACTTC
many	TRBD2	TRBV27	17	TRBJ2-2	CASSLRPSGRGPGELFF	TGTGCCAGCAGTTTACGTCCTAGCGGGAGAGGGCCCGGGGAGCTGTTTTTT
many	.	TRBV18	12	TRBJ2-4	CASSNDRNIQYF	TGTGCCAGCTCCAACGACAGGAACATTCAGTACTTC
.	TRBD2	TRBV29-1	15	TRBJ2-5	CSVGVSGRSEETQYF	TGCAGCGTTGGTGTTAGCGGGAGATCAGAAGAGACCCAGTACTTC
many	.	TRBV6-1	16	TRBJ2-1	CASSRGSLSSYNEQFF	TGTGCCAGCAGTCGCGGATCTTTGAGCTCCTACAATGAGCAGTTCTTC
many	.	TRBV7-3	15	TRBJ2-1	CASSSSREISNEQFF	TGTGCCAGCAGCTCTAGCCGGGAGATCAGCAATGAGCAGTTCTTC
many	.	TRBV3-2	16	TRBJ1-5	CASRTYRFRLDQPQHF	TGTGCCAGTAGGACCTACAGATTTAGGTTGGATCAGCCCCAGCATTTT
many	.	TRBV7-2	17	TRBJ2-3	CASSKKIPREKSDTQYF	TGTGCCAGCAGCAAAAAGATCCCCCGGGAGAAGTCAGATACGCAGTATTTT
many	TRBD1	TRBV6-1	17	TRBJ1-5	CASMRTGTVYSNQPQHF	TGTGCCAGCATGAGGACAGGGACCGTCTATAGCAATCAGCCCCAGCATTTT
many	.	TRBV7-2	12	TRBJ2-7	CASSLLGNEQYF	TGTGCCAGCAGTTTGTTGGGGAACGAGCAGTACTTC
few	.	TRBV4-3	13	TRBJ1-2	CASSQDLKYGYTF	TGCGCCAGCAGCCAAGATCTGAAGTATGGCTACACCTTC
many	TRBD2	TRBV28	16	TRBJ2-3	CASSPPGGRATDTQYF	TGTGCCAGCAGTCCCCCTGGCGGGAGGGCCACAGATACGCAGTATTTT
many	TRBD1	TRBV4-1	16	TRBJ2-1	CASSQGQGTLYNEQFF	TGCGCCAGCAGCCAGGGACAGGGGACACTCTACAATGAGCAGTTCTTC
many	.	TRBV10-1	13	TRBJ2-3	CASSEAGTDTQYF	TGCGCCAGCAGTGAGGCGGGCACAGATACGCAGTATTTT
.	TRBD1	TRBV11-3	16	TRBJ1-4	CASSLGNRGRREKLSF	TGTGCCAGCAGCTTAGGCAACAGGGGGCGACGTGAAAAACTGTCTTTT
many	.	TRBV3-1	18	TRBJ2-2	CASSHESRARRNTGELFF	TGTGCCAGCAGCCACGAGAGTCGGGCACGTCGAAACACCGGGGAGCTGTTTTTT
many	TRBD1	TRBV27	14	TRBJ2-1	CASSFTGGYNEQFF	TGTGCCAGCAGTTTTACAGGGGGGTACAATGAGCAGTTCTTC
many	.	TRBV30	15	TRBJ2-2	CAWSVGTLYTGELFF	TGTGCCTGGAGTGTAGGGACACTATACACCGGGGAGCTGTTTTTT
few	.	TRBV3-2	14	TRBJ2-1	CASRGAGVYNEQFF	TGTGCCAGCAGAGGGGCGGGAGTATACAATGAGCAGTTCTTC
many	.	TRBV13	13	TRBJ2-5	CASSTRDTETQYF	TGTGCCAGCAGCACCCGGGACACAGAGACCCAGTACTTC
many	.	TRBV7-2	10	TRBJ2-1	CASSGYEQFF	TGTGCCAGCAGTGGCTATGAGCAGTTCTTC
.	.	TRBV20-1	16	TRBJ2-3	CSAVGGGRAATDTQYF	TGCAGTGCCGTAGGGGGGGGACGAGCGGCCACAGATACGCAGTATTTT
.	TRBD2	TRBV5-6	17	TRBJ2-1	CASSLAVAGGPWNEQFF	TGTGCCAGCAGCTTGGCAGTAGCGGGGGGGCCATGGAATGAGCAGTTCTTC
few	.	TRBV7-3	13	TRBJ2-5	CASSLDPQETQYF	TGTGCCAGCAGCTTAGACCCCCAAGAGACCCAGTACTTC
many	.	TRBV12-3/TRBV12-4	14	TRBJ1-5	CASSFEGYNQPQHF	TGTGCCAGCAGTTTCGAGGGTTACAATCAGCCCCAGCATTTT